What follows is one T cell receptor beta chain and its context. Its antigen is still unknown. This entry belongs to a study of T-cell memory formation after mild COVID-19. Study-wide points: Shrinking CD4+ clones were chiefly CM and EM; CD8+ ones were chiefly EMRA. Clones contracting day 15 to 85 were balanced CD4/CD8; later expanders leaned CD4+.

The V and J ends lost 4 bases and 1 base respectively, with 13 bases between them. The CDR3 has 15 residues. The germline V gene has CDR1 SEHNR and CDR2 FQNEAQ (reference sequence). It was 5'RACE with constant-segment primers that produced the TCR alpha and TCR beta cDNA libraries, which carried sample barcodes and UMIs. TCRdb independently ran MiXCR on the 5' RACE reads; one entry per CDR3 protein. The sample lists nearly 350,000 distinct CDR3 sequences; about an eighth were seen once. The chain employs TRBV7-9 and TRBJ1-1, with a weak D call TRBD1 (5 bases). The receptor was isolated from a young man who had mild COVID-19 (a few samples of this study predate the infection). Cell type and time point are not known. The sequencing input was PBMCs or a T cell subset sorted from them (not recorded which). CDR3 region: CASSSWDGENTEAFF. CDR3 nucleotide sequence: TGTGCCAGCAGCTCGTGGGACGGAGAGAACACTGAAGCTTTCTTT.